A single sample gave rise to the 23 T cell receptor beta chains below, sequenced in a study of T cells in Graves' hyperthyroidism and ophthalmopathy. The TCR beta CDR3 regions underwent amplification using RNA transcripts as the source. A set of HTBI primers served as the primers for a first-round RT-PCR of the TCR CDR3. TCRdb reprocessed the multiplex PCR reads with MiXCR, giving one entry per CDR3 protein. The table has 150,000 to 200,000 distinct CDR3 sequences, about 9% seen once. Material: blood. The receptors were sampled from a young woman with Graves' hyperthyroidism that later progressed to Graves' ophthalmopathy.

Comment on this clonotype: Just one base apart from a much larger clone, this may be a read error. The V gene is TRBV12-3 or TRBV12-4, the J gene TRBJ2-5; unclear D gene. The CDR3 totals 13 residues. V was clipped by 1 base and J by 6 bases, with 9 bases between them. The CDR3 DNA reads TGTGCCAGCAGTTTAGAAGGACGGCAGACCCAGTACTTC. This translates into CASSLEGRQTQYF.

V usage is TRBV9 and J usage is TRBJ2-7; unclear D gene. Germline-derived CDR1 and CDR2 are SGDLS and YYNGEE. The CDR3 spans 13 residues. V lost 0 bases, J lost 3 bases, and 7 bases lay in between. The CDR3 nucleotides are TGTGCCAGCAGCGTAGCCCCAGACTACGAGCAGTACTTC. As protein: CASSVAPDYEQYF.

This clonotype was seen repeatedly, ten times or more. The rearrangement joins TRBV29-1 to TRBJ1-2; 7 bases fit TRBD1. Germline V gene lookup returns CDR1 SQVTM and CDR2 ANQGSEA. CDR3 length equals 13 residues. J gave up 4 bases and V 7 bases, and 9 bases lay outside the gene matches. CDR3 in amino acids: CSAWDSPFYGYTF. CDR3 nucleotides: TGCAGCGCCTGGGACAGCCCTTTCTATGGCTACACCTTC.

This clonotype showed up many times. The chain recombines TRBV11-3 with TRBJ2-5; D is perhaps TRBD1 (5 bases). V lost 0 bases, J lost 7 bases, and 12 bases lay in between. CDR3 length: 14 amino acids. Germline CDR1 and CDR2: SGHNT and YENEEA. The CDR3 here is CASSLELGRGTQYF. The CDR3, as DNA: TGTGCCAGCAGCTTAGAACTCGGAAGGGGGACCCAGTACTTC.

This clonotype has more than one count but fewer than ten. The CDR3, as DNA: TGCGCCAGCAGCCAAGATCCCCGACCCGGACGGGCGAACACCGGGGAGCTGTTTTTT. It codes for CASSQDPRPGRANTGELFF. The chain is built from TRBV4-1 and TRBJ2-2; D is unclear. Germline V gene data show CDR1 as MGHRA and CDR2 as YSYEKL. V lost 0 bases and J 0 bases, leaving 17 bases between the germline ends. The CDR3 totals 19 residues.

This chain uses TRBV9 with TRBJ2-1; TRBD2 aligns across 9 bases. The CDR3 spans 15 residues. Germline lookup yields CDR1 SGDLS and CDR2 YYNGEE. V shed 2 bases, J shed 9 bases, and the junction held 9 bases outside the gene matches. CDR3 sequence (DNA): TGTGCCAGCAGCGTTTGGGCTAGCGGGACCGGTGAGCAGTTCTTC. Residues: CASSVWASGTGEQFF.

CDR3 loop: CASSLGADTQYF. CDR3 DNA sequence: TGTGCCAGCAGCTTGGGTGCAGATACGCAGTATTTT. The genes are TRBV5-4 and TRBJ2-3, with D unclear. The germline gives CDR1 SGHNT, CDR2 YYREEE (reference sequence). The CDR3 extends over 12 amino acids. V lost 0 bases and J lost 4, with 3 bases in between.

The sample holds many counts of this clonotype. The chain carries TRBV20-1 and TRBJ2-7; 10 bases fit TRBD2. V dropped 6 bases and J dropped 4; count of bases not matched to a gene: 6. CDR1 and CDR2 (germline): DFQATT, SNEGSKA (reference sequence). This CDR3 is 13 amino acids long. The CDR3 sequence: CSAGLADKYEQYF. Written as DNA, the CDR3 is TGCAGTGCCGGACTAGCGGATAAATACGAGCAGTACTTC.

This clonotype has a single count. The V gene is TRBV7-9, the J gene TRBJ2-2, with D perhaps matching TRBD2 (6 bases). The CDR3 has 16 residues. Germline V gene sequence: CDR1 SEHNR, CDR2 FQNEAQ (reference sequence). Deletions cut 0 bases from V and 7 bases from J, with 15 bases between. CDR3 nucleotides: TGTGCCAGCAGCTTAGCGCGCCGAGGAGGGGTCGGGGAGCTGTTTTTT. Translation gives CASSLARRGGVGELFF.

In this sample, this clonotype turned up many times. This chain links TRBV10-3 with TRBJ2-7, with TRBD2 identical over 12 bases. CDR1 and CDR2 (germline): ENHRY, SYGVKD. CDR3 length: 16 amino acids. The junction had 7 bases not matched to a gene; V was cut back by 4 bases and J by 3 bases. The DNA of the CDR3 is TGTGCCATCAGTGTAACTAGCGGGAGGAAGGTCTACGAGCAGTACTTC. Amino acids: CAISVTSGRKVYEQYF.

This chain connects TRBV18 to TRBJ2-2; 12 bases are a match to TRBD2. CDR3 length: 19 residues. Trimming cost V 2 bases and J 6 bases; bases outside gene matches: 13. CDR1 KGHSH and CDR2 LQKENI come from the germline V gene. CDR3 in amino acids: CASSPIGATSGSLAGELFF. CDR3 nucleotides: TGTGCCAGCTCACCAATTGGGGCGACTAGCGGGAGTTTGGCCGGGGAGCTGTTTTTT.

The V and J genes are TRBV9 and TRBJ2-1, with TRBD1 matching over 9 bases. Per the germline V gene, CDR1 is SGDLS and CDR2 is YYNGEE. CDR3 length: 15 residues. V trimming: 4 bases; J trimming: 8 bases; junction bases outside the gene matches: 10. The CDR3 nucleotides are TGTGCCAGCAGCTCGGGGGACAGGGTGGTAGATGAGCAGTTCTTC. Its translation is CASSSGDRVVDEQFF.

The chain uses TRBV19 and TRBJ1-1, with TRBD1 matching 7 bases. V shed 3 bases and J 6 bases; nucleotides not matched to a gene: 13. The CDR3 runs 16 residues. Germline CDR1 and CDR2: LNHDA and SQIVND (reference sequence). The CDR3 bases are TGTGCCAGTAGTATGTTTTCCGGGACAGTCAACGCTGAAGCTTTCTTT. Its protein product is CASSMFSGTVNAEAFF. The complete variable domain, with remaining parts taken from reference TRBV19 and TRBJ1-1, reads DGGITQSPKYLFRKEGQNVTLSCEQNLNHDAMYWYRQDPGQGLRLIYYSQIVNDFQKGDIAEGYSVSREKKESFPLTVTSAQKNPTAFYLCASSMFSGTVNAEAFFGQGTRLTVV.

The rearrangement joins TRBV9 to TRBJ2-2, with D uncertain. Looked up from germline, CDR1 is SGDLS and CDR2 is YYNGEE. The ends were cut back, 2 bases at V and 0 bases at J, with 8 bases in the middle. CDR3 length: 15 amino acids. The CDR3 sequence: CASSVSGPNTGELFF. The DNA for the CDR3 is TGTGCCAGCAGCGTTTCAGGCCCGAACACCGGGGAGCTGTTTTTT.

This clonotype came up many times. The V call is TRBV11-2, the J call TRBJ2-5, with a possible D match to TRBD1 (6 bases). The germline V gene has CDR1 SGHAT and CDR2 FQNNGV. The CDR3 is 13 residues long. V lost 5 bases and J lost 5, with 12 bases in between. The CDR3 reads CASSTQGWETQYF. CDR3 bases: TGTGCCAGCAGCACTCAGGGGTGGGAGACCCAGTACTTC.

This clonotype has at least ten counts. The V gene is TRBV7-9, the J gene TRBJ2-7, with TRBD2 as a possible D gene (6 bases). Germline V gives CDR1 SEHNR, CDR2 FQNEAQ (reference sequence). The CDR3 is made up of 15 amino acids. Trimming cost V 4 bases and J 2 bases, with 15 bases left between them. The DNA of the CDR3 is TGTGCCAGCAGCTCCAAGACTAGAAATCCCTACGAGCAGTACTTC. Its protein product is CASSSKTRNPYEQYF.

At least ten counts were recorded for this clonotype. The rearrangement joins TRBV12-5 to TRBJ1-1, with D hard to call. This CDR3 region has 13 residues. The germline CDR1 and CDR2 sequences are LGHNT and FRNRAP. The V and J ends lost 2 bases and 3 bases respectively, with 7 bases between them. The CDR3 bases are TGTGCTAGTGGTTTGAGGGTGGACACTGAAGCTTTCTTT. Translating gives CASGLRVDTEAFF.

This clonotype was counted at least ten times. The J gene is TRBJ1-3, the V gene TRBV6-2 or TRBV6-3; D gene ambiguous. The V gene's germline CDR1 is MNHEY and CDR2 SVGEGT. Trimming pared 7 bases from V and 0 bases from J, leaving 13 bases between. The CDR3 runs to 15 residues. This CDR3 reads CASNGLPFSGNTIYF. In DNA form, the CDR3 reads TGTGCCAGCAATGGACTGCCTTTCTCTGGAAACACCATATATTTT.

This clonotype has at least ten counts. The rearrangement joins TRBV20-1 to TRBJ2-1; no definite D call. V was pared by 2 bases and J by 8 bases, with 4 bases between. There are 10 residues in the CDR3. Per germline, CDR1 DFQATT and CDR2 SNEGSKA (reference sequence). In DNA form, the CDR3 reads TGCAGTGCTAGACGGGATGAGCAGTTCTTC. Amino acid sequence: CSARRDEQFF.

Remarks on this clonotype: Given a much more abundant clone one base away, this may be a read error. V is TRBV19 and J is TRBJ1-5; weak D call: TRBD1 (5 bases). The V end lost 7 bases, the J end lost 4 bases, and 11 bases lay between the germline ends. This CDR3 is built from 13 residues. CDR1 and CDR2 (germline): LNHDA, SQIVND (reference sequence). DNA for the CDR3: TGTGCCAGTAATATGGGGGTAAATCAGCCCCAGCATTTT. Translated: CASNMGVNQPQHF.

This clonotype has a count of ten or more. The chain uses TRBV7-8 and TRBJ1-5; possible D gene TRBD1, 6 bases. The CDR3 has 12 amino acids. Between the trimmed V and J ends, which lost 5 bases and 5 bases, there was a span of 7 bases. From germline, CDR1 is SGHVS and CDR2 FQNEAQ. The CDR3: CASSRQDQPQHF. The DNA for the CDR3 is TGTGCCAGCAGCCGACAGGATCAGCCCCAGCATTTT.

The chain uses TRBV24-1 and TRBJ1-1; D gene uncertain. Trimming took 4 bases from V and 1 from J, leaving 6 bases between them. There are 13 residues in the CDR3. CDR1 and CDR2 from the germline V gene are KGHDR and SFDVKD. In DNA, the CDR3 is TGTGCCACCAGTGACTCAGGGAACACTGAAGCTTTCTTT. This translates into CATSDSGNTEAFF.

The V gene is TRBV27, the J gene TRBJ1-4; TRBD1 might be the D (6 bases). Trimming pared 8 bases from V and 4 bases from J, leaving 11 bases between. This CDR3 spans 13 amino acids. CDR1 is MNHEY, CDR2 SMNVEV, per germline (reference sequence). In DNA, the CDR3 is TGTGCCAGCCGGGACATACTTAATGAAAAACTGTTTTTT. Amino acids: CASRDILNEKLFF.